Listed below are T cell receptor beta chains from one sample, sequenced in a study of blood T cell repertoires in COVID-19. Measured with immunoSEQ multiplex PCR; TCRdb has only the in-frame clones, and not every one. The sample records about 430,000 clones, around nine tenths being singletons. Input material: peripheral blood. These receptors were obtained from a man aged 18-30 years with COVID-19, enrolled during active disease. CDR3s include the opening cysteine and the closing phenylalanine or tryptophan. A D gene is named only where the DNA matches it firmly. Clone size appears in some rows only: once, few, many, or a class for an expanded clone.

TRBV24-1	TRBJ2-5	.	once	TGTGCCACCAGTGATTTCCGGGCAGGGGCCGCCCAAGAGACCCAGTACTTC	CATSDFRAGAAQETQYF
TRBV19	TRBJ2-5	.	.	TGTGCCAGTAGTTCCCTAGCTTGGGAGACCCAGTACTTC	CASSSLAWETQYF
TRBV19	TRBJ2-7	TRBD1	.	TGTGCCAGTAGTCCTGGGACAGGCCCTAGCTCCTACGAGCAGTACTTC	CASSPGTGPSSYEQYF
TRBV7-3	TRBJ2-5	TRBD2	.	TGTGCCAGCAGCTCCGGACTAGCGGGGACAAAAGAGACCCAGTACTTC	CASSSGLAGTKETQYF
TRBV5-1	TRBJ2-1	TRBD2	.	TGCGCCAGCAGCTGGACAGCGGGAGGGTTATACAATGAGCAGTTCTTC	CASSWTAGGLYNEQFF
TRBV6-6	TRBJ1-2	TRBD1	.	TGTGCCAGCACCCCCCGGGACAGGGGTAACTATGGCTACACCTTC	CASTPRDRGNYGYTF
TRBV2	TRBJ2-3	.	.	TGTGCCAGCACCCCGGAGGCGGGGCGTAAGAATACGCAGTATTTT	CASTPEAGRKNTQYF
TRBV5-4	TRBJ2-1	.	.	TGTGCCAGCAGCCCAAGCGGAGGCTCCTACAATGAGCAGTTCTTC	CASSPSGGSYNEQFF
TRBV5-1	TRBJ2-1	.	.	TGCGCCAGCAGCTTGGCGGGGAATGAGCAGTTCTTC	CASSLAGNEQFF
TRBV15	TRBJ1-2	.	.	TGTGCCACCAGCAGAGATGACCCAACTATTAACTATGGCTACACCTTC	CATSRDDPTINYGYTF
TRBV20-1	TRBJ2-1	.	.	TGCAGTGCTAGTACACAGGGCAACTACAATGAGCAGTTCTTC	CSASTQGNYNEQFF
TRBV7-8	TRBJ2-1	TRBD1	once	TGTGCCAGCAGCTTAGCCAGGGGGCGTGAGCAGTTCTTC	CASSLARGREQFF
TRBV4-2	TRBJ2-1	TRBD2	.	TGTGCCAGCAGCCAAGGGACTAGCGGGAGGGCGCATGAGCAGTTCTTC	CASSQGTSGRAHEQFF
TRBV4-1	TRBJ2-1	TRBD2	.	TGCGCCAGCAGCCAAGGGTTGAGCGGGAGGGCCCTCGCAAATGAGCAGTTCTTC	CASSQGLSGRALANEQFF
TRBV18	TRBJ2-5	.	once	TGTGCCAGCTCACTCGAAGTAGGGGTGGGAGAGACCCAGTACTTC	CASSLEVGVGETQYF
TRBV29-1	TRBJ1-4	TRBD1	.	TGCAGCGTTCTAACCGGGACAGGTGCCGAAAAACTGTTTTTT	CSVLTGTGAEKLFF
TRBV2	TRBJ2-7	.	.	TGTGCCAGCAGTGATTTGGTGACAGTTGCCTACGAGCAGTACTTC	CASSDLVTVAYEQYF
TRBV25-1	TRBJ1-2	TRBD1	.	TGTGCCAGCAGTGAACCGGGGACAGCTAACTATGGCTACACCTTC	CASSEPGTANYGYTF
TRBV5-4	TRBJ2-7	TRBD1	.	TGTGCCAGCAGCGGACAGGGGGTATCATACGAGCAGTACTTC	CASSGQGVSYEQYF
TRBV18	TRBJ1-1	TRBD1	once	TGTGCCAGCTCAGTAGGGGGCGATGGGGACACTGAAGCTTTCTTT	CASSVGGDGDTEAFF
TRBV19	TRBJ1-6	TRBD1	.	TGTGCCAGTACCCCGGGACAGGGAAATTCACCCCTCCACTTT	CASTPGQGNSPLHF
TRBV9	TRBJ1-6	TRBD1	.	TGTGCCAGCAGCGTTTACAGGGGTAATTCACCCCTCCACTTT	CASSVYRGNSPLHF
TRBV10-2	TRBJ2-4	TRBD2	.	TGCGCCAGCAGACCCGGGACTAGCGGGATAGCCAAAAACATTCAGTACTTC	CASRPGTSGIAKNIQYF
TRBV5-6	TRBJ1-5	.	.	TGTGCCAGCAGCTCTTTCGGGGGGCATCAGCCCCAGCATTTT	CASSSFGGHQPQHF
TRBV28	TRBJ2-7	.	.	TGTGCCAGCAGTTTCTCAGGGCGCGAGCAGTACTTC	CASSFSGREQYF
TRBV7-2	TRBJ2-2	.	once	TGTGCCAGCAGCTCCTATGAGAGGGGGGAGCTGTTTTTT	CASSSYERGELFF
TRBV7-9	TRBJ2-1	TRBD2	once	TGTGCCAGCAGCTTACTAGCGGGAGACTATGAGCAGTTCTTC	CASSLLAGDYEQFF
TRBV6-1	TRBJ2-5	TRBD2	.	TGTGCCAGCAGTGATAGGATAGTCAGCGGGGGGGACTTC	CASSDRIVSGGDF
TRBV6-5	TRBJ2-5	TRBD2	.	TGTGCCAGCAGTCCGACTAGCCGCGAGACCCAGTACTTC	CASSPTSRETQYF
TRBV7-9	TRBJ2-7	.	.	TGTGCCAGCAGCTTGGGTCTCGGGAGCTACGAGCAGTACTTC	CASSLGLGSYEQYF
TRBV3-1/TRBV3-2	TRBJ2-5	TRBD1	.	TGTGCCAGCAGCCAGACAGGGGGCGGGGAGACCCAGTACTTC	CASSQTGGGETQYF
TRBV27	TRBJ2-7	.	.	TGTGCCAGCAGTTCGACAGGTCGAGGGGCCGAGCAGTACTTC	CASSSTGRGAEQYF
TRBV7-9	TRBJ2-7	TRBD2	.	TGTGCCAGCAGCCCCCGCGGGGGGGGCTCCTACGAGCAGTACTTC	CASSPRGGGSYEQYF
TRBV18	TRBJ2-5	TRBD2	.	TGTGCCAGCTCAACCGTACTAGCGGCCAAAGAGACCCAGTACTTC	CASSTVLAAKETQYF
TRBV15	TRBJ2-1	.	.	TGTGCCACTTCGGACGGGGAGGCCTACAATGAGCAGTTCTTC	CATSDGEAYNEQFF
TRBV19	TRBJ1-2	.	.	TGTGCCAGCGGTGCCCAAGGCTACACCTTC	CASGAQGYTF
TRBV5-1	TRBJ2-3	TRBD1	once	TGCGCCAGCAGCCGTGGACAGGTCGGTAGCACAGATACGCAGTATTTT	CASSRGQVGSTDTQYF
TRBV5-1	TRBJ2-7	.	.	TGCGCCAGCAGCCCCCTCGGGGCGGGAAAGTACGAGCAGTACTTC	CASSPLGAGKYEQYF
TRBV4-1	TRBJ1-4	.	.	TGCGCCAGCAGCCAAGGCGGACAGCCCAATGAAAAACTGTTTTTT	CASSQGGQPNEKLFF
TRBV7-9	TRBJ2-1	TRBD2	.	TGTGCCAGCAGCTTAGAGGGCGGGAGGTACAATGAGCAGTTCTTC	CASSLEGGRYNEQFF
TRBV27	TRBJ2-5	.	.	TGTGCCAGCAGTAGCAACCAAGAGACCCAGTACTTC	CASSSNQETQYF
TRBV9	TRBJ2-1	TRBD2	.	TGTGCCAGCAGCGGGGTAGCGGGAAGCAATGAGCAGTTCTTC	CASSGVAGSNEQFF
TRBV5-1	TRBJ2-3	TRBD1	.	TGCGCCAGCAGCTTAGACAGGGATGGTGTTACGCAGTATTTT	CASSLDRDGVTQYF
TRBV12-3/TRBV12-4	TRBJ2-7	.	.	TGTGCCAGCAGCCTACTTGTGTACGTGCAGTACTTC	CASSLLVYVQYF
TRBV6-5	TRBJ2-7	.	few	TGTGCCAGCAGTTACTCAGCGGACAGACCCTACGAGCAGTACTTC	CASSYSADRPYEQYF
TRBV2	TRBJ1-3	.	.	TGTGCCAGCAGTGCTGCAGGATACACCATATATTTT	CASSAAGYTIYF
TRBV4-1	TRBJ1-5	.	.	TGCGCCAGCAGCCACGTCCGTGCCAAGGGGTCGCAGCAGCCCCAGCATTTT	CASSHVRAKGSQQPQHF
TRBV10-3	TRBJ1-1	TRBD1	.	TGTGCCATCAAGGACAGGGATTACACTGAAGCTTTCTTT	CAIKDRDYTEAFF
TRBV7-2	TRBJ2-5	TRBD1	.	TGTGCCAGCAGTTCGGGACAGCCACTCCAGGGGACCCAGTACTTC	CASSSGQPLQGTQYF
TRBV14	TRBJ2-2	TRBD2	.	TGTGCCAGCAGTCGGACTAGCGGGAGTCCCGGGGAGCTGTTTTTT	CASSRTSGSPGELFF
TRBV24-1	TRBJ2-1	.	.	TGTGCCACCAGTGGCAGGTTGTACAATGAGCAGTTCTTC	CATSGRLYNEQFF
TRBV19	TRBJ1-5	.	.	TGTGCCAGCACAAAACAGGGATCTCATCAGCCCCAGCATTTT	CASTKQGSHQPQHF
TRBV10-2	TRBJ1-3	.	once	TGCGCCAGCAGCGGCGCGACAACCACCTCTGGAAACACCATATATTTT	CASSGATTTSGNTIYF
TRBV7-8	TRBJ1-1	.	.	TGTGCCAGCAGCTTATTGGCCAGGACTGAAGCTTTCTTT	CASSLLARTEAFF
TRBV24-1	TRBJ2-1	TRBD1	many	TGTGCCACCAGTGCCAACGGACAGGGGCCCTACAATGAGCAGTTCTTC	CATSANGQGPYNEQFF
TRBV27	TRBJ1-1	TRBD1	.	TGTGCCAGCAGTCCCGGGACAGCGAACACTGAAGCTTTCTTT	CASSPGTANTEAFF
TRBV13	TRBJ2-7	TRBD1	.	TGTGCCAGCAGCGTCCGGGACAGGGGTACAATCCTAACCTACGAGCAGTACTTC	CASSVRDRGTILTYEQYF
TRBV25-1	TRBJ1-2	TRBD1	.	TGTGCCAGCAGCCATACCGGGACAGGGGTCTATGGCTACACCTTC	CASSHTGTGVYGYTF
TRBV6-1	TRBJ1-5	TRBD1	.	TGTGCCAGCAGTGCCTCCCGACAGGGCTATAGCAATCAGCCCCAGCATTTT	CASSASRQGYSNQPQHF
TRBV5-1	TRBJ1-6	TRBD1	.	TGCGCCAGCAGCTTAGGACAGGGAAATAATTCACCCCTCCACTTT	CASSLGQGNNSPLHF